This T cell receptor beta chain stems from a study of shared clonotypes between healthy human individuals. About the study: The donor pool was made up of two women and a few men aged 18 to 49.

Germline values: CDR1 SEHNR, CDR2 FQNEAQ (reference sequence). V dropped 5 bases and J dropped 6; count of bases not matched to a gene: 7. The CDR3 loop spans 15 amino acids. Nashville, Tennessee was home to all donors, who were Caucasian adults. Some 30,000 T cell genomes, or around 200 ng DNA, went into the sorted-subset replicate PCRs. Sequencing used immunoSEQ multiplex PCR; TCRdb keeps in-frame clones, though not all of them. In the table there are about 980,000 clones, 60% to 85% of which are singletons. This clone was seen once. The source material was memory CD4+ T cells sorted from blood. Subset meaning: CD45RA-negative fraction. The V and J genes are TRBV7-9 and TRBJ2-1; 10 positions match TRBD1. The sequence was collected from a man between 18 and 35 years old in good health. CDR3 region: CASSPTGGAFNEQFF. For the CDR3, the DNA is TGTGCCAGCAGCCCGACAGGGGGCGCCTTCAATGAGCAGTTCTTC.